Below are 8 T cell receptor beta chains sequenced from a single sample in a study of cytomegalovirus exposure and HLA in healthy donors. Both 60 Vbeta primers and 13 Jbeta primers went into the PCR. Only in-frame clones appear in the TCRdb table, and some are missing; sequencing was by immunoSEQ multiplex PCR. There are 90,000 to 100,000 clones in the sample; more than 70% occur only once, and around a fifth lies in the top ten. The sequenced sample was PBMCs. Receptor source: a woman aged 60-75 years in good health and CMV-seropositive.

This chain uses TRBV18 with TRBJ1-5; a possible D gene is TRBD1 (6 bases). This CDR3 comprises 15 residues. The ends were cut back, 4 bases at V and 9 bases at J, with 19 bases in the middle. Germline CDR1 is KGHSH and CDR2 is LQKENI. The CDR3 protein is CASSLAPTGSRPQHF. The CDR3 DNA sequence: TGTGCCAGCTCACTCGCGCCTACAGGGAGTCGGCCCCAGCATTTT.

V usage is TRBV30 and J usage is TRBJ2-7, with 7 nucleotides matching TRBD2. Germline V gene sequence: CDR1 GTSNPN, CDR2 SVGIG (reference sequence). This CDR3 has 14 amino acids. J lost 2 bases, V lost 3 bases, and 7 bases had no gene match. CDR3: CAWSDSGQTYEQYF. CDR3 DNA sequence: TGTGCCTGGAGCGATAGCGGGCAAACCTACGAGCAGTACTTC.

This clone appeared once. Distinct nucleotide sequences in the sample also encode this CDR3. This CDR3 reads CATSRDRGTGNTIYF. The CDR3 coding sequence is TGTGCCACCAGTCGAGACAGGGGGACTGGAAACACCATATATTTT. The rearrangement links TRBV15 to TRBJ1-3; 9 bases match TRBD1. The CDR3 is 15 residues long. J was trimmed by 2 bases and V by 6 bases; bases with no gene match: 5. CDR1 and CDR2 (germline): LNHNV, YYDKDF (reference sequence).

This chain links TRBV21-1 with TRBJ1-5. TRBV21-1 is a pseudogene locus. The CDR3 sequence is 15 residues long. The CDR3 spells CASSRRTGGNQPQHF. The CDR3 region has the DNA TGTGCCAGCAGCAGGCGGACTGGGGGGAATCAGCCCCAGCATTTT.

This chain joins TRBV27 and TRBJ2-7; 9 bases map to TRBD1. The CDR3 runs to 16 residues. Trimming at V came to 2 bases and at J to 4 bases, leaving 9 bases not matched to a gene. The V gene's germline CDR1 is MNHEY and CDR2 SMNVEV (reference sequence). CDR3 sequence reads: CASSLIPGTGIYEQYF. CDR3 sequence (DNA): TGTGCCAGCAGTTTAATTCCCGGGACAGGGATTTACGAGCAGTACTTC.

The chain employs TRBV5-5 and TRBJ1-1, with D hard to call. V lost 3 bases to trimming and J lost 6 bases, with 12 bases between them. The CDR3 is 13 residues long. CDR1 is SGHKS and CDR2 is YYEKEE in the germline V gene (reference sequence). CDR3 bases: TGTGCCAGCAGCTATGCCAGATACCCTGAAGCTTTCTTT. Translation gives CASSYARYPEAFF.

This clone was observed a handful of times. The rearrangement links TRBV5-5 to TRBJ1-4, with D maybe TRBD1 (5 bases). V lost 0 bases, J lost 8 bases, and 11 bases lay in between. The CDR3 is 14 amino acids. Germline CDR1 and CDR2: SGHKS and YYEKEE (reference sequence). In DNA, the CDR3 is TGTGCCAGCAGCTTGGAAGGGGCAGGAGAAAAACTGTTTTTT. This translates into CASSLEGAGEKLFF.

The chain combines TRBV5-1 with TRBJ2-5; 11 bases map to TRBD1. This CDR3 has 15 residues. The V segment lost 5 bases and the J segment 4 bases; nucleotides outside the gene matches: 7. The germline CDR1 and CDR2 sequences are SGHRS and YFSETQ. The CDR3 coding sequence is TGCGCCAGCAGACCCGGGACAGGGGGTCCAGAGACCCAGTACTTC. Translation gives CASRPGTGGPETQYF.